This is a list of T cell receptor beta chains from one sample in a study of T-cell reconstitution after alpha-beta-depleted transplantation in children. TCRdb called the PCR reads again in MiXCR, with one record for every CDR3 protein. Of some 500,000 distinct CDR3 sequences listed, around 20% are singletons. The material sequenced was PBMCs from the stem cell graft donor, taken from the stem cell graft. The receptors were gathered from a human donor who donated a stem cell graft to a child with acute lymphoblastic leukemia. Both conserved end residues are part of each CDR3. The D gene is left open where the match is weak. The size entry is marked missing in some rows and otherwise reads once, few, many or a size class.

TRBV5-1	TRBJ2-1	many	15	NA	TGCGCCAGCAGCCTGGACTGGAGCTCCTACAATGAGCAGTTCTTC	CASSLDWSSYNEQFF
TRBV21-1	TRBJ1-1	NA	17	NA	TGTGCCAGCAGCGCCCGGAACAGGGAGGTAGGGAGGACTGAAGCTTTCTTT	CASSARNREVGRTEAFF
TRBV7-9	TRBJ2-1	few	15	TRBD2	TGTGCCAGCAGCTTATTGCAGCGGGAGCGGAAGGAGCAGTTCTTC	CASSLLQRERKEQFF
TRBV23-1	TRBJ2-4	once	15	NA	TGCGCCAGCGCCTCCCCACTTTTTACCAAAAACATTCAGTACTTC	CASASPLFTKNIQYF
TRBV5-1	TRBJ2-2	few	12	NA	TGCGCCAGCAGCTTGGTCGACGGGGAGCTGTTTTTT	CASSLVDGELFF
TRBV5-1	TRBJ2-5	many	15	TRBD2	TGCGCCAGCAGCTTGGGACTAGCGGATCAAGAGACCCAGTACTTC	CASSLGLADQETQYF
TRBV5-1	TRBJ1-1	NA	14	NA	TGCGCCAGCAGCTTCGGGTCTCTGAACACTGAAGCTTTCTTT	CASSFGSLNTEAFF
TRBV6-5	TRBJ2-1	NA	13	NA	TGTGCCAGCAGTTACTCGAGTCACCCTGAGCAGTTCTTC	CASSYSSHPEQFF
TRBV19	TRBJ2-3	few	15	NA	TGTGCCAGTAGTATTCGGGGGGCTAGAGCAGATACGCAGTATTTT	CASSIRGARADTQYF
TRBV7-9	TRBJ2-1	NA	15	NA	TGTGCCAGCAGCCATGTTCTGGGGACCTACAATGAGCAGTTCTTC	CASSHVLGTYNEQFF
TRBV5-1	TRBJ1-4	few	20	NA	TGCGCCAGCAGCGTTGAGGACCCCGGTGTATCCGGGGGCCTCAATGAAAAACTGTTTTTT	CASSVEDPGVSGGLNEKLFF
TRBV7-9	TRBJ2-1	NA	15	TRBD2	TGTGCCAGCAGCCCGAGAGCGGGAAACTACAATGAGCAGTTCTTC	CASSPRAGNYNEQFF
TRBV12-3/TRBV12-4	TRBJ2-2	few	16	TRBD2	TGTGCCAGCAGCTACCTAGCGGGAGGCGACACCGGGGAGCTGTTTTTT	CASSYLAGGDTGELFF
TRBV5-1	TRBJ2-1	NA	14	NA	TGCGCCAGCAGCCCCCACCCGGCCTACAATGAGCAGTTCTTC	CASSPHPAYNEQFF
TRBV28	TRBJ2-3	NA	12	NA	TGTGCCACCCGAGGGGGGGCAGATACGCAGTATTTT	CATRGGADTQYF
TRBV4-1	TRBJ2-2	NA	16	TRBD1	TGCGCCAGCAGCCAAGTTGGTAAACGACAGGGCGGGGAGCTGTTTTTT	CASSQVGKRQGGELFF
TRBV7-3	TRBJ2-1	NA	12	NA	TGTGCCAGCAGCTTAATGCAGGGCGAGCAGTTCTTC	CASSLMQGEQFF
TRBV20-1	TRBJ1-1	few	15	NA	TGCAGTGTCACAGGGCCCGGGCGTGTGAACACTGAAGCTTTCTTT	CSVTGPGRVNTEAFF
TRBV4-1	TRBJ2-2	NA	23	TRBD2	TGCGCCAGCAGCCAAGCTCGATTCACCCGAGTCGGGAGGGACTCCACGAACACCGGGGAGCTGTTTTTT	CASSQARFTRVGRDSTNTGELFF
TRBV30	TRBJ1-1	NA	13	NA	TGTGCCTGGAGGTACGAGGTTTGGACTGAAGCTTTCTTT	CAWRYEVWTEAFF
TRBV20-1	TRBJ2-1	few	12	NA	TGCAGTGCCCGGGACGGATACAATGAGCAGTTCTTC	CSARDGYNEQFF
TRBV18	TRBJ2-5	NA	14	NA	TGTGCCAGCTCACCACTTACATTACAAGAGACCCAGTACTTC	CASSPLTLQETQYF
TRBV4-2	TRBJ1-2	NA	17	NA	TGTGCCAGCAGCCAAGGGGTCAGGGAAGGGTTTTTGAGTGGCTACACCTTC	CASSQGVREGFLSGYTF
TRBV7-9	TRBJ2-7	NA	15	NA	TGTGCCAGCAGTCCTTTCTGGACACCCCTCGGGGAGCAGTACTTC	CASSPFWTPLGEQYF
TRBV18	TRBJ2-1	few	16	TRBD2	TGTGCCAGCTCATCCCGGACTAGCGGTGCGTACAATGAGCAGTTCTTC	CASSSRTSGAYNEQFF
TRBV27	TRBJ2-1	NA	17	TRBD1	TGTGCCATTGGGGGCGGGACAGGGAGGGGGTTGGGGAATGAGCAGTTCTTC	CAIGGGTGRGLGNEQFF
TRBV9	TRBJ1-4	NA	14	NA	TGTGCCAGCAGCCCCCTGGGGGATAATGAAAAACTGTTTTTT	CASSPLGDNEKLFF
TRBV7-3	TRBJ2-1	NA	14	TRBD2	TGTGCCAGCAGCCCAGGGACTATCGTCAATGAGCAGTTCTTC	CASSPGTIVNEQFF
TRBV7-8	TRBJ2-1	NA	16	NA	TGTGCCAGCAGCTTACCATCCAGCGGGTGGGGGAATGAGCAGTTCTTC	CASSLPSSGWGNEQFF
TRBV5-1	TRBJ2-3	NA	14	TRBD1	TGCGCCGGCAAGACAGGGGAAAGCACAGATACGCAGTATTTT	CAGKTGESTDTQYF